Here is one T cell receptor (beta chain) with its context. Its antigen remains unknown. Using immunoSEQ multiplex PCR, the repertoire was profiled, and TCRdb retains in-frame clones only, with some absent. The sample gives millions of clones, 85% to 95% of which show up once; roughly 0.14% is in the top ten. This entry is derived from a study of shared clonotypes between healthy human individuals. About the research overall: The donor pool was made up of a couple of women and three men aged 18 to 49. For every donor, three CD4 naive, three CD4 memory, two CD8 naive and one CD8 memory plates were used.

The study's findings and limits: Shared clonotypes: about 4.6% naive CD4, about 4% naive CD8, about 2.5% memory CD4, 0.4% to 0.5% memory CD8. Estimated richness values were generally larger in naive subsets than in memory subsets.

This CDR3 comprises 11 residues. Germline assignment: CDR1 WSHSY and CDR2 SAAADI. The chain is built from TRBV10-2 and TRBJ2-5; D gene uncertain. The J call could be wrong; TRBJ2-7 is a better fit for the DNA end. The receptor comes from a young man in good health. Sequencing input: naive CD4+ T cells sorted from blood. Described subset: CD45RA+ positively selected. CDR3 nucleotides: TGCGCCAGCAGTGGGGTCTACGAGCAGTACTTC. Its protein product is CASSGVYEQYF.